Below are 13 T cell receptor beta chains sequenced from a single sample in a study of control samples from healthy donors and cancer patients. TCRdb's copy holds only in-frame clones and misses some; the assay was immunoSEQ multiplex PCR. This sample has 150,000 or so clones, with around 90% found just once. Material for sequencing was blood. Receptors originate from a man aged 35 to 55 in good health.

The chain joins TRBV6-6 to TRBJ1-6, with 8 bases that match TRBD1. The CDR3 loop spans 16 amino acids. V lost 6 bases to trimming and J lost 6 bases; unmatched junction nucleotides: 10. Germline CDR1 reads MNHNY; CDR2 reads SVGAGI (reference sequence). Written as DNA, the CDR3 is TGTGCCAGCAGCTTCCCGGGACAGGTTTTTAATTCACCCCTCCACTTT. Its protein is CASSFPGQVFNSPLHF.

The V and J genes are TRBV9 and TRBJ2-3; the D gene could be TRBD1 or TRBD2 (5 bases each). There are 18 residues in the CDR3. V was cut by 0 bases and J by 1 base, with 18 bases left in between. Germline assignment: CDR1 SGDLS and CDR2 YYNGEE. CDR3: CASSVVDFGDLGTDTQYF. DNA of the CDR3: TGTGCCAGCAGCGTAGTTGATTTCGGGGACCTTGGCACAGATACGCAGTATTTT.

V and J are TRBV7-3 and TRBJ2-7; TRBD2 might be the D (7 bases). Trimming removed 1 base from V and 2 bases from J, with 15 bases in between. Germline CDR1 reads SGHTA; CDR2 reads FQGTGA. The CDR3 totals 16 residues. The CDR3 loop reads CASSLNGGDKAYEQYF. The DNA of the CDR3 is TGTGCCAGCAGCTTAAATGGGGGGGACAAAGCCTACGAGCAGTACTTC.

The chain combines TRBV9 with TRBJ1-3, with D maybe TRBD1 (5 bases). V gave up 3 bases and J gave up 4 bases, with 11 bases separating them. From germline, CDR1 is SGDLS and CDR2 YYNGEE. This CDR3 region has 14 residues. In DNA, the CDR3 is TGTGCCAGCAGCGACGGGGGGTCGGGAAACACCATATATTTT. This translates into CASSDGGSGNTIYF.

The rearrangement joins TRBV27 to TRBJ2-1, with D possibly being TRBD1 (6 bases). Trimming took off 6 bases at V and 0 bases at J, with 15 bases between the two ends. Germline V gene sequence: CDR1 MNHEY, CDR2 SMNVEV (reference sequence). This CDR3 is built from 16 residues. This CDR3 reads CASSLSHRASYNEQFF. DNA for the CDR3: TGTGCCAGCAGCCTGTCGCACAGGGCCTCCTACAATGAGCAGTTCTTC.

In this sample, this clone turned up once. This chain uses TRBV6-5 with TRBJ1-1, with a weak D call TRBD1 (6 bases). The CDR3 extends over 13 amino acids. Per the germline V gene, CDR1 is MNHEY and CDR2 is SVGAGI. V dropped 0 bases and J dropped 10 bases, with 12 bases sitting between them. CDR3 sequence reads: CASSYSPGQGAFF. The CDR3 DNA sequence: TGTGCCAGCAGTTACTCCCCGGGACAAGGAGCTTTCTTT.

This chain joins TRBV12-5 and TRBJ1-4; possibly TRBD1 for D (6 bases). CDR3 length equals 16 residues. Trimming removed 0 bases from V and 8 bases from J, with 16 bases in between. Germline CDR1 reads LGHNT; CDR2 reads FRNRAP. This CDR3 is CASGLVLQQGYEKLFF. The CDR3 DNA is TGTGCTAGTGGTTTGGTACTACAACAGGGTTACGAAAAACTGTTTTTT.

The chain has TRBV6-4 and TRBJ2-3; D is perhaps TRBD1 or TRBD2 (5 bases each). The V end was cut by 5 bases, the J end by 4 bases, with 10 bases between. The CDR3 totals 13 residues. Germline V gene data show CDR1 as MRHNA and CDR2 as SNTAGT. Here the CDR3 DNA reads TGTGCCAGCAGTCGGGACGAGTCAGATACGCAGTATTTT. Its protein product is CASSRDESDTQYF.

The chain recombines TRBV29-1 with TRBJ1-5, with 7 bases lining up with TRBD1. V lost 4 bases and J lost 6; bases outside the gene matches: 6. Germline loops: CDR1 SQVTM, CDR2 ANQGSEA. The CDR3 has 13 amino acids. The CDR3 DNA reads TGCAGCGTTGTGGCAGGGGGAAGTCAGCCCCAGCATTTT. As protein: CSVVAGGSQPQHF.

The chain recombines TRBV6-5 with TRBJ2-3; D uncertain. CDR1 and CDR2 from the germline V gene are MNHEY and SVGAGI. Trimming left V 4 bases short and J 0 bases short, with 11 bases between. This CDR3 contains 15 residues. The CDR3 spells CASSSGETSTDTQYF. DNA for the CDR3: TGTGCCAGCAGTTCCGGCGAGACTAGCACAGATACGCAGTATTTT.

The genes are TRBV7-9 and TRBJ2-3, with 7 bases that match TRBD1. Germline CDR1 SEHNR, CDR2 FQNEAQ (reference sequence). V trimming: 4 bases; J trimming: 6 bases; junction bases outside the gene matches: 13. The CDR3 has 16 amino acids. CDR3 region: CASSSRTGQRTDTQYF. The CDR3 bases are TGTGCCAGCAGCTCCCGGACAGGCCAACGAACGGATACGCAGTATTTT.

This clone was counted once. The gene calls are TRBV5-1 and TRBJ2-3; TRBD2 might be the D (6 bases). Germline lookup yields CDR1 SGHRS and CDR2 YFSETQ. The V and J ends lost 5 bases and 0 bases respectively, with 13 bases between them. The CDR3 spans 15 residues. The CDR3 spells CASRQEGSSTDTQYF. Here the CDR3 DNA reads TGCGCCAGCAGGCAGGAGGGTTCGAGCACAGATACGCAGTATTTT.

This clone has a handful of counts. This chain links TRBV6-6 with TRBJ1-1; D is possibly TRBD1 (5 bases). With 0 bases removed from V and 0 bases from J, the gap between germline ends came to 11 bases. Germline CDR1 MNHNY, CDR2 SVGAGI (reference sequence). The CDR3 has 16 residues. CDR3: CASSYSSTELNTEAFF. The CDR3 nucleotides read TGTGCCAGCAGTTACTCCTCGACAGAATTGAACACTGAAGCTTTCTTT.